Listed below are T cell receptor beta chains from one sample, sequenced in a study of blood T cell repertoires in COVID-19. Clones were sequenced by immunoSEQ multiplex PCR, and TCRdb holds only the in-frame ones, with some missing. The sample holds roughly 120,000 clones, over 70% seen once. The sequenced sample was peripheral blood. These receptors were collected from a woman aged 70 to 79 with acute or convalescent COVID-19. CDR3s include the opening cysteine and the closing phenylalanine or tryptophan. Fields, in order: clone size, J gene, D gene, V gene, CDR3 protein, CDR3 DNA. D genes are given only for firm matches. Clone size, where shown, is once, few, many, or a class for clones that have expanded.

- TRBJ1-1 - TRBV5-6 CASTTNEGGLGEAFF TGTGCCAGCACAACTAATGAGGGAGGGCTCGGTGAAGCTTTCTTT
- TRBJ1-2 TRBD1 TRBV30 CAWNTGGHGYTF TGTGCCTGGAATACAGGGGGCCATGGCTACACCTTC
- TRBJ2-2 - TRBV4-1 CASSQGLTLTGELFF TGCGCCAGCAGCCAAGGTCTAACCCTCACCGGGGAGCTGTTTTTT
- TRBJ1-5 - TRBV2 CASVEYSNQPQHF TGTGCCAGCGTTGAGTATAGCAATCAGCCCCAGCATTTT
- TRBJ1-2 TRBD1 TRBV19 CASSRNRGTANYGYTF TGTGCCAGTAGTCGAAACAGGGGAACCGCTAACTATGGCTACACCTTC
- TRBJ1-3 - TRBV30 CAWSQGGGNTIYF TGTGCCTGGAGTCAAGGCGGTGGAAACACCATATATTTT
- TRBJ1-4 - TRBV6-7 CASSYSRLAGKKLFF TGTGCCAGCAGTTACTCGAGACTGGCGGGTAAAAAACTGTTTTTT
- TRBJ1-5 TRBD1 TRBV28 CASSLAGQGIQPQHF TGTGCCAGCAGTTTAGCGGGACAGGGGATTCAGCCCCAGCATTTT
once TRBJ2-5 TRBD1 TRBV18 CASSPLTGGEETQYF TGTGCCAGCTCACCACTCACAGGGGGCGAAGAGACCCAGTACTTC
- TRBJ1-2 TRBD1 TRBV15 CATSLKRGQGVGGYTF TGTGCCACCAGCCTCAAACGAGGACAGGGGGTTGGTGGCTACACCTTC
- TRBJ2-6 - TRBV28 CASNSPSGANVLTF TGTGCCAGCAACAGCCCTTCGGGGGCCAACGTCCTGACTTTC
few TRBJ2-7 TRBD2 TRBV5-1 CASTLGGEGEQYF TGCGCCAGCACCCTCGGGGGGGAAGGCGAGCAGTACTTC
- TRBJ2-3 TRBD1 TRBV9 CASSVGPGGQGTDTQYF TGTGCCAGCAGCGTAGGCCCCGGGGGACAGGGCACAGATACGCAGTATTTT
- TRBJ2-1 TRBD2 TRBV19 CASSTRPGLAYLGQQFF TGTGCCAGTAGTACCCGTCCGGGACTAGCGTATTTAGGCCAGCAGTTCTTC
- TRBJ2-7 TRBD2 TRBV7-9 CASSLGGGSSYEQYF TGTGCCAGCAGCTTAGGCGGGGGGTCCTCCTACGAGCAGTACTTC
- TRBJ1-5 - TRBV30 CAWSHVAMGAAQPQHF TGTGCCTGGAGCCACGTAGCGATGGGAGCCGCACAGCCCCAGCATTTT
- TRBJ1-4 - TRBV6-1 CASSEGQAVEKLFF TGTGCCAGCAGTGAAGGACAGGCGGTTGAAAAACTGTTTTTT
- TRBJ2-5 TRBD1 TRBV19 CASSMRDRGQETQYF TGTGCCAGTAGTATGCGGGACAGGGGCCAAGAGACCCAGTACTTC
- TRBJ1-2 - TRBV30 CAWSTGTYAGGGYTF TGTGCCTGGTCAACCGGGACCTACGCCGGGGGGGGCTACACCTTC
- TRBJ1-5 - TRBV30 CAWSVGEGVANQPQHF TGTGCCTGGAGTGTAGGAGAGGGGGTGGCCAATCAGCCCCAGCATTTT
- TRBJ1-1 - TRBV6-5 CASSYVGGGTEAFF TGTGCCAGCAGTTACGTAGGGGGAGGGACTGAAGCTTTCTTT
- TRBJ2-1 - TRBV27 CASSLGATWPEQFF TGTGCCAGCAGTTTAGGTGCCACATGGCCTGAGCAGTTCTTC
few TRBJ2-4 - TRBV6-1 CASSEGVLTGAKNIQYF TGTGCCAGCAGTGAAGGAGTTTTAACCGGGGCCAAAAACATTCAGTACTTC
once TRBJ2-5 TRBD1 TRBV24-1 CATSDDRGRLETQYF TGTGCCACCAGTGACGACAGGGGGCGCTTAGAGACCCAGTACTTC
- TRBJ2-7 TRBD2 TRBV24-1 CATSSWTSNEQYF TGTGCCACCTCTAGTTGGACTAGCAACGAGCAGTACTTC
- TRBJ2-5 TRBD2 TRBV24-1 CATSDSGGAGETQYF TGTGCCACCAGTGATAGCGGGGGGGCTGGAGAGACCCAGTACTTC
- TRBJ2-5 - TRBV12-5 CASGNRDTTGGQYF TGTGCTAGTGGTAACCGGGACACCACGGGGGGCCAGTACTTC